The 15 T cell receptor beta chains below were found in one sample sequenced in a study of T-cell reconstitution after alpha-beta-depleted transplantation in children. TCRbeta library preparation incorporated unique molecular identifiers. TCRdb re-derived calls from the PCR reads in MiXCR, one entry per CDR3 protein. The sample records about 170,000 distinct CDR3 sequences, 11% being singletons. The sample consisted of PBMCs, taken before TCRalphabeta/CD19-depleted stem cell transplant. The source is a boy under 10 years old with acute myeloid leukemia, due to receive a stem cell transplant.

This clonotype was found many times. As DNA, the CDR3 is TGCGCCAGCAGCTTGGTCCAGGTCGCAGCTAATGAAAAACTGTTTTTT. Protein product: CASSLVQVAANEKLFF. V gene TRBV5-1 combines with J gene TRBJ1-4; D gene ambiguous. There are 16 residues in the CDR3. V was cut by 0 bases and J by 3 bases, with 12 bases left in between. From germline, CDR1 is SGHRS and CDR2 YFSETQ.

The sample holds many counts of this clonotype. The rearrangement uses TRBV12-3 or TRBV12-4 and TRBJ2-3; tentative D call: TRBD2 (6 bases). The CDR3 is made up of 13 amino acids. Between the trimmed V and J ends, which lost 2 bases and 4 bases, there was a span of 7 bases. CDR3: CASSLREADTQYF. The CDR3, as DNA: TGTGCCAGCAGTTTAAGGGAGGCAGATACGCAGTATTTT.

This clonotype was seen at least ten times. The chain uses TRBV29-1 and TRBJ2-7; D not certain. The CDR3 has 13 amino acids. V shed 4 bases and J shed 3 bases, with 13 bases lying between them. Germline CDR1 SQVTM, CDR2 ANQGSEA. The CDR3 DNA follows: TGCAGCGTTGCCCCAGAAGCGTACTACGAGCAGTACTTC. It is translated as CSVAPEAYYEQYF.

This clonotype was found many times. The genes are TRBV5-8 and TRBJ2-1, with 11 bases lining up with TRBD1. J lost 0 bases, V lost 5 bases, and 7 bases had no gene match. Per germline, CDR1 SGHTS and CDR2 YDEGEE. This CDR3 contains 17 residues. The CDR3 nucleotides read TGTGCCAGCAGGCCGGGACAGGGGGACAGCTCCTACAATGAGCAGTTCTTC. Translation: CASRPGQGDSSYNEQFF.

This clonotype was recorded many times. The chain has TRBV4-1 and TRBJ1-4; tentative D call: TRBD1 (5 bases). This CDR3 has 12 amino acids. Germline V gives CDR1 MGHRA, CDR2 YSYEKL. V was trimmed by 4 bases and J by 14 bases, leaving 14 bases between them. The CDR3 reads CASSRLAGTLFF. DNA for the CDR3: TGCGCCAGCAGCCGATTGGCCGGGACCCTGTTTTTT.

This clonotype was observed at least ten times. This chain joins TRBV5-6 and TRBJ2-3; D possibly corresponds to TRBD2 (5 bases). V lost 4 bases, J lost 4 bases, and 16 bases lay in between. CDR1 and CDR2 from the germline V gene are SGHDT and YYEEEE. The CDR3 is made up of 15 amino acids. DNA for the CDR3: TGTGCCAGCAGCCGAACTAGGTCTGAGCCAGATACGCAGTATTTT. Translation: CASSRTRSEPDTQYF.

This clonotype was counted at least ten times. The rearrangement links TRBV5-1 to TRBJ2-3, with D perhaps matching TRBD1 (6 bases). This CDR3 spans 12 amino acids. CDR1 and CDR2 (germline): SGHRS, YFSETQ. Trimming shortened V by 5 bases and J by 10 bases, and 14 bases separated the two germline ends. The CDR3 nucleotides read TGCGCCAGCAGGGAGCAGGGGTTTTCGCAGTATTTT. It encodes CASREQGFSQYF.

The V gene is TRBV5-4, the J gene TRBJ2-1; 16 bases agree with TRBD2. CDR3 length: 19 amino acids. Germline V CDR1 and CDR2: SGHNT, YYREEE (reference sequence). J lost 0 bases, V lost 1 base, and 4 bases had no gene match. In DNA, the CDR3 is TGTGCCAGCAGCTTGCCGGGACTAGCGGGGGGGAGCTCCTACAATGAGCAGTTCTTC. It yields the protein CASSLPGLAGGSSYNEQFF.

This clonotype was counted at least ten times. The V call is TRBV5-1, the J call TRBJ2-5, with TRBD2 matching 7 bases. This CDR3 is built from 13 residues. Germline V CDR1 and CDR2: SGHRS, YFSETQ. Losses at the gene ends were 5 bases for V and 1 base for J; bases not matched to a gene: 2. The DNA of the CDR3 is TGCGCCAGCAGTTGGACTAGCCAAGAGACCCAGTACTTC. Translating it yields CASSWTSQETQYF.

This clonotype was observed many times. The chain carries TRBV28 and TRBJ1-3; D gene unclear. The CDR3 length is 13 residues. CDR1 MDHEN and CDR2 SYDVKM come from the germline V gene. V was shortened by 6 bases and J by 2 bases, with 8 bases between the two germline ends. CDR3 coding DNA: TGTGCCAGCAGCCCCTTAGCTGGAAACACCATATATTTT. It yields the protein CASSPLAGNTIYF.

This clonotype was seen many times. V usage is TRBV20-1 and J usage is TRBJ2-1; 8 positions agree with TRBD2. Per the germline V gene, CDR1 is DFQATT and CDR2 is SNEGSKA (reference sequence). Trimming removed 0 bases from V and 3 bases from J; junction bases left unmatched: 4. CDR3 length equals 15 residues. CDR3 sequence reads: CSARDFSGVYNEQFF. The CDR3 DNA reads TGCAGTGCTAGAGATTTTAGCGGGGTCTACAATGAGCAGTTCTTC.

The sample holds many counts of this clonotype. This chain links TRBV20-1 with TRBJ2-7; D might be TRBD2 (6 bases). The germline V gene has CDR1 DFQATT and CDR2 SNEGSKA (reference sequence). This CDR3 is built from 13 residues. Trimming cost V 3 bases and J 2 bases, with 11 bases left between them. CDR3 in amino acids: CSARASAAYEQYF. CDR3 sequence (DNA): TGCAGTGCTAGGGCTAGCGCGGCCTACGAGCAGTACTTC.

The sample holds many counts of this clonotype. This chain uses TRBV6-5 with TRBJ2-5; unclear D gene. The CDR3 is 12 residues long. V lost 2 bases to trimming and J lost 4 bases, with 5 bases between them. From germline, CDR1 is MNHEY and CDR2 SVGAGI. CDR3 loop: CASSYGAETQYF. The CDR3 DNA sequence: TGTGCCAGCAGTTACGGCGCAGAGACCCAGTACTTC.

CDR3 nucleotides: TGTGCCAGCTCACCCTTTTTCGGCCCCAACGAGCAGTACTTC. Its protein product is CASSPFFGPNEQYF. The V gene is TRBV18, the J gene TRBJ2-7; D remains ambiguous. The V gene's germline CDR1 is KGHSH and CDR2 LQKENI. V lost 3 bases and J 5 bases, leaving 14 bases between the germline ends. The CDR3 totals 14 residues.

This clonotype occurred many times. The V call is TRBV7-9, the J call TRBJ1-3; 8 positions agree with TRBD1. V shed 6 bases, J shed 0 bases, and the junction held 7 bases outside the gene matches. This CDR3 is built from 16 residues. Germline-derived CDR1 and CDR2 are SEHNR and FQNEAQ (reference sequence). The CDR3 region is CASRRTGLNSGNTIYF. Written as DNA, the CDR3 is TGTGCCAGCAGACGGACAGGGCTCAACTCTGGAAACACCATATATTTT.